This T cell receptor beta chain was captured by sequencing in a study of shared clonotypes between healthy human individuals. This CDR3 has 13 residues. The V gene lost 3 bases and the J gene lost 12 bases, with 15 bases spanning the gap. From germline, CDR1 is MNHEY and CDR2 SVGAGI. This clone was found once. What it binds is not known. Overall study findings and caveats: Non-shared clonotypes had lower generation probabilities than those shared by all four donors. Shared clonotypes: about 5.3% naive CD4, roughly 3.8% naive CD8, around 2.2% memory CD4, 0.35% to 0.5% memory CD8.

Produced via immunoSEQ multiplex PCR; TCRdb's table is partial and in-frame only. The sample shows roughly 1.5 million clones, roughly 98% of them seen only once. V is TRBV6-5 and J is TRBJ2-1, with D uncertain. The clonotype comes from a man aged 25 to 40 in good health. Sequencing was performed on naive CD4+ T cells sorted from blood. Noted subset: CD45RA+ positively selected. The DNA for the CDR3 is TGTGCCAGCAGTTATTTTTCTTTTGGCGGGCAGTTCTTC. The encoded protein is CASSYFSFGGQFF.